Presented here are 11 T cell receptor beta chains from one specimen sequenced in a study of T cells expressing NK-cell markers. TCRdb re-called the 5' RACE reads and catalogs CDR3 proteins one per entry, DNA excluded. The sample features 30,000 or so distinct CDR3 sequences, with 50% to 75% in its top ten. Sample: blood T cells: a sorted CD56 or NKG2C T cell subset, CD4+ or CD8+ T cells, or bulk PBMC T cells (not recorded which). Receptor source: a woman aged 18-70 years in good health.

This chain joins TRBV27 and TRBJ2-7; as DNA is missing, the TRBD1 call by TCRdb cannot be tested. CDR3 length: 15 amino acids. Germline V lookup: CDR1 MNHEY, CDR2 SMNVEV (reference sequence). CDR3: CASSLVPDGTYEQYF.

The rearrangement joins TRBV28 to TRBJ2-1; TCRdb lists TRBD2, though no DNA is available to test this call. The length of the CDR3 is 18 residues. CDR1 is MDHEN and CDR2 is SYDVKM in the germline V gene. The CDR3 loop is CASTKLPGLAGGRNEQFF.

The chain employs TRBV15 and TRBJ1-6. Germline CDR1 and CDR2: LNHNV and YYDKDF (reference sequence). The CDR3 contains 13 residues. CDR3 region: CATSRVGDSPLHF.

The chain uses TRBV5-1 and TRBJ2-7; TCRdb lists TRBD2, though no DNA is available to test this call. The CDR3 consists of 16 residues. Germline V gene data show CDR1 as SGHRS and CDR2 as YFSETQ. This CDR3 reads CASSFLAGPASYEQYF.

The chain has TRBV7-9 and TRBJ2-5; TCRdb gives TRBD2 as the D gene, but with no DNA this cannot be confirmed. From germline, CDR1 is SEHNR and CDR2 FQNEAQ (reference sequence). This CDR3 contains 16 residues. The CDR3 protein is CASSRRPAGVEETQYF.

The chain combines TRBV20-1 with TRBJ2-7. The germline V gene has CDR1 DFQATT and CDR2 SNEGSKA (reference sequence). The CDR3 runs 14 residues. CDR3 sequence: CSASSQGSSYEQYF.

V is TRBV4-1 and J is TRBJ1-4; TCRdb's D gene call, TRBD1, goes unchecked for lack of DNA. CDR1 is MGHRA, CDR2 YSYEKL, per germline. The CDR3 has 17 residues. CDR3 sequence: CASSQTIVQGANEKLFF.

The genes are TRBV4-1 and TRBJ2-7; TCRdb indicates TRBD2, and absent DNA this call remains unverified. Germline CDR1 MGHRA, CDR2 YSYEKL. This CDR3 spans 16 amino acids. The CDR3 is CASSQEASGGTYEQYF.

V usage is TRBV5-1 and J usage is TRBJ2-3; with no DNA, the TCRdb D assignment of TRBD1 cannot be verified. The CDR3 is 15 residues long. Germline CDR1 is SGHRS and CDR2 is YFSETQ. The CDR3 protein is CASSGTLKGGDTQYF.

The CDR3 sequence: CASSQLAGTLYEQYF. V is TRBV3-1 and J is TRBJ2-7; with no DNA, the TCRdb D assignment of TRBD2 cannot be verified. The CDR3 is 15 residues long. CDR1 is LGHDT, CDR2 YNNKEL, per germline (reference sequence).

V is TRBV7-9 and J is TRBJ2-5; TCRdb proposes TRBD2, but this gene call is untestable without DNA. Germline V lookup: CDR1 SEHNR, CDR2 FQNEAQ (reference sequence). This CDR3 has 16 residues. This CDR3 is CASSLLLAGSQETQYF.